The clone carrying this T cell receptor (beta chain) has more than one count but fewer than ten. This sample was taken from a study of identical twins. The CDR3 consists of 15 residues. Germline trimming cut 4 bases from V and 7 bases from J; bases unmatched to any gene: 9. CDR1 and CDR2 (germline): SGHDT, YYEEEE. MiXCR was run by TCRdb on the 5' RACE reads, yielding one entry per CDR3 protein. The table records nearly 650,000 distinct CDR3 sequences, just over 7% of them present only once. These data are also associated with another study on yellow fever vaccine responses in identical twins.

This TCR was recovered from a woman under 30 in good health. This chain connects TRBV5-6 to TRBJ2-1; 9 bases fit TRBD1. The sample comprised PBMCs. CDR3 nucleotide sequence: TGTGCCAGCAGCCCCGGGACAGGGATTATAAATGAGCAGTTCTTC. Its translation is CASSPGTGIINEQFF.